Below are 10 T cell receptor beta chains sequenced from a single sample in a study of T and B cells in COVID-19 patients. Multiplex PCR with BIOMED2 TRB-A/B primer pools amplified TRB rearrangements. TCRdb fed the multiplex PCR reads into MiXCR, producing one record per CDR3 protein. Among thousands of distinct CDR3 sequences, 25% to 30% were seen once, and the ten largest hold under 35%. Blood genomic DNA input for TRB amplification was about 250-500 ng. Sequenced sample: blood. The origin of the receptors is a human donor who had recovered from COVID-19.

This clonotype is classed as medium-sized. V usage is TRBV19 and J usage is TRBJ1-5, with no clear D. The length of the CDR3 is 14 residues. CDR1 and CDR2 from the germline V gene are LNHDA and SQIVND (reference sequence). Trimming removed 5 bases from V and 3 bases from J, with 11 bases in between. CDR3 bases: TGTGCCAGTAGTGCCGACGGATACAATCAGCCCCAGCATTTT. This sequence encodes CASSADGYNQPQHF.

The chain recombines TRBV30 with TRBJ1-4; possibly TRBD1 for D (6 bases). The CDR3 contains 12 residues. Germline V gives CDR1 GTSNPN, CDR2 SVGIG (reference sequence). Trimming pared 4 bases from V and 5 bases from J, leaving 8 bases between. DNA for the CDR3: TGTGCCTGGAACGGACAGAATGAAAAACTGTTTTTT. Protein product: CAWNGQNEKLFF.

The CDR3 region is CASSQGGSFTGELFF. In DNA, the CDR3 is TGCGCCAGCAGCCAAGGAGGGAGTTTCACCGGGGAGCTGTTTTTT. The chain recombines TRBV4-3 with TRBJ2-2, with D possibly being TRBD2 (5 bases). Trimming removed 1 base at V and 4 bases at J, with 10 bases between. Germline lookup yields CDR1 LGHNA and CDR2 YSLEER. The CDR3 runs to 15 residues.

The gene calls are TRBV6-5 and TRBJ1-1; TRBD1 matches at 9 bases. With V trimmed by 7 bases and J by 4 bases, 10 bases remained unmatched. The CDR3 contains 15 residues. CDR1 and CDR2 from the germline V gene are MNHEY and SVGAGI. The CDR3 DNA reads as TGTGCCAGCATTAACCGAAGGGGACAGGGCACTGAAGCTTTCTTT. Translated: CASINRRGQGTEAFF.

This sequence joins TRBV29-1 and TRBJ1-2; possibly TRBD1 for D (6 bases). The length of the CDR3 is 13 residues. V was shortened by 7 bases and J by 2 bases, with 14 bases between the two germline ends. Germline V CDR1 and CDR2: SQVTM, ANQGSEA. Here the CDR3 reads CSALPQGNYGYTF. The CDR3 DNA follows: TGCAGCGCCTTACCCCAGGGGAACTATGGCTACACCTTC.

This clonotype has at least ten counts. The CDR3 protein is CASSIQGTNYGYTF. The DNA for the CDR3 is TGTGCCAGTAGTATACAGGGAACTAACTATGGCTACACCTTC. The V call is TRBV19, the J call TRBJ1-2, with D perhaps matching TRBD1 (5 bases). The CDR3 covers 14 residues. Germline CDR1 is LNHDA and CDR2 is SQIVND (reference sequence). Trimming pared 2 bases from V and 0 bases from J, leaving 7 bases between. Together with reference TRBV19 and TRBJ1-2, the CDR3 gives the full variable domain: DGGITQSPKYLFRKEGQNVTLSCEQNLNHDAMYWYRQDPGQGLRLIYYSQIVNDFQKGDIAEGYSVSREKKESFPLTVTSAQKNPTAFYLCASSIQGTNYGYTFGSGTRLTVV.

This clonotype came up many times. The chain is built from TRBV5-6 and TRBJ2-7; D remains unclear. Trimming took off 3 bases at V and 4 bases at J, with 17 bases between the two ends. The CDR3 loop spans 15 amino acids. The germline V gene has CDR1 SGHDT and CDR2 YYEEEE. The CDR3 DNA follows: TGTGCCAGCAGCTCGGTTCTGCGTCCGGATTACGAGCAGTACTTC. Amino acid sequence: CASSSVLRPDYEQYF.

This clonotype was found many times. The chain is built from TRBV5-4 and TRBJ2-5; the match to TRBD2 covers 9 bases. Germline CDR1 reads SGHNT; CDR2 reads YYREEE (reference sequence). The CDR3 length is 15 residues. Trimming took 4 bases from V and 5 from J; bases not matched to a gene: 9. The CDR3 DNA reads TGTGCCAGCAGCCAAAGCGGGACTAGCTTGGAGACCCAGTACTTC. This encodes CASSQSGTSLETQYF.

Within the sample, this clonotype is medium-sized. The J gene is TRBJ2-7, the V gene TRBV6-2 or TRBV6-3; D unclear. Trimming stripped 8 bases from V and 0 bases from J, with 17 bases between. Germline V CDR1 and CDR2: MNHEY, SVGEGT. This CDR3 is built from 15 residues. CDR3 residues: CASFDKGLGSYEQYF. In DNA form, the CDR3 reads TGTGCCAGCTTCGACAAGGGTTTGGGCTCCTACGAGCAGTACTTC.

The CDR3 nucleotides are TGTGCCTGGACTGGGGGTCTAGCGGGAGGAGGGGGTAGGGCAGATACGCAGTATTTT. This gives the protein CAWTGGLAGGGGRADTQYF. The genes are TRBV30 and TRBJ2-3, with 11 bases lining up with TRBD2. Germline-derived CDR1 and CDR2 are GTSNPN and SVGIG (reference sequence). The CDR3 has 19 amino acids. The J segment lost 4 bases and the V segment lost 4 bases, leaving 19 bases of the junction unmatched.